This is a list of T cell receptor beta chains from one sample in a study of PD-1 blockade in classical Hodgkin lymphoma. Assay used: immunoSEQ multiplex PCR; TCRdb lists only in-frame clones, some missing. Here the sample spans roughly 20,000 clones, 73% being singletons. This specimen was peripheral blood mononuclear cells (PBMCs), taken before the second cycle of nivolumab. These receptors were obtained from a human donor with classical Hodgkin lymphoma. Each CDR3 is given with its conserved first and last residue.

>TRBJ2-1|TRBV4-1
CANQGNGTSGSPYNEQFF
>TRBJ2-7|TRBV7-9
CASNGRGPYEQYF
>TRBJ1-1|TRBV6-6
CASTATSSISEAFF
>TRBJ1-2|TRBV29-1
CSVEDPRPVNYGYTF
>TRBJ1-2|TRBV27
CASSSNRGLLNYGYTF
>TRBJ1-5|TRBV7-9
CASSLGRTGGDQPQHF
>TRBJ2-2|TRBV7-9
CASSLGKLIRNTGELFF
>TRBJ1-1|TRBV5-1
CASSQGASTEAFF
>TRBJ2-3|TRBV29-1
CSVAGQGGTDTQYF
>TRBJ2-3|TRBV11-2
CASSLTATDTQYF
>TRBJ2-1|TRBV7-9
CASRPATSGRPRGNEQFF
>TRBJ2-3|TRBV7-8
CASSYNYLSGSTDTQYF
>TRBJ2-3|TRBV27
CASSRYRGGFTDTQYF
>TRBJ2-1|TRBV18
CASSLRGQEQFF
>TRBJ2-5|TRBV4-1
CASSQDMETQYF
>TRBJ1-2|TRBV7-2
CASSPDRNYGYTF
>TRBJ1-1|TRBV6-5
CASSYSGDFNTEAFF
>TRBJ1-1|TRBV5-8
CASSPGHISNTEAFF
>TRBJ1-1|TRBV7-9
CASRGGDTEAFF
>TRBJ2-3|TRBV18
CASSPGQGGDTQYF
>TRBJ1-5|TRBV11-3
CASSLDNRDLYSNQPQHF
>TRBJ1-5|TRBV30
CAWSGGHSNQPQHF
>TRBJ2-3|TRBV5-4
CASSFGDTQYF
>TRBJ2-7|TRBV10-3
CAVQAGGPYEQYF
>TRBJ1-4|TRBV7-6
CASSLGLLAEKLFF
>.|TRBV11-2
CASSSTAYEQYF
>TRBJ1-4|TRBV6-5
CASSQLSRKNEKLFF
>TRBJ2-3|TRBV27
CASSLSSTDTQYF
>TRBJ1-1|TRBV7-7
CASSSSWGNTEAFF
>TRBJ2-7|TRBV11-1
CASSPPGAYYEQYF
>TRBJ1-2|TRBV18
CASSPLDPPNYGYTF
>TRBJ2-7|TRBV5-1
CASSEDSPYEQYF
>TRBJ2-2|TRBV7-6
CASSPFGTGELFF
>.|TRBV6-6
CASKDNYEQYF
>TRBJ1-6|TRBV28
CASSPPEGQHSPLHF
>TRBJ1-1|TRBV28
CASTGGTEAFF
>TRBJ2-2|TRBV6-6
CASGLAGGGPSELFF
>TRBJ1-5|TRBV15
CATSYGTTSQPQHF
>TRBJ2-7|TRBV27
CASSLSTTGRGYEQYF
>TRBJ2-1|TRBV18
CASSPLLSYNEQFF
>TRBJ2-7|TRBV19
CASSGHREPYEQYF
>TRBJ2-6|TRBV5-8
CASSLSQANSGANVLTF
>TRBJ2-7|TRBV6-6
CASSYLAGEQYF
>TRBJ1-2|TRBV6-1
CASQAVRTGGGYTF
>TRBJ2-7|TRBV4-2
CASSRGTSGSYEQYF
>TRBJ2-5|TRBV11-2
CASSLEVIGLAGGWGETQYF
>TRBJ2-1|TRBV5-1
CASSRVAGSPLPGYNEQFF
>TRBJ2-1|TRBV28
CASRRTGTSGRNEQFF
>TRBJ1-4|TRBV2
CASRARTFGVPTNEKLFF
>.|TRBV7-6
CASSLVGSAPGGYEQYF
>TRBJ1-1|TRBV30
CAWSPGTYHTEAFF
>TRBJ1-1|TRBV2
CASVPRVRTEAFF
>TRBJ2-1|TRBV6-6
CASSPSGRASNEQFF